What follows are 6 T cell receptor beta chains derived from one specimen sequenced in a study of blood T cells in healthy people across ages. It was with a sample-barcoded 5' primer and a J-beta primer mix that a second PCR of roughly 6 to 12 cycles was run. Each CDR3 protein is one row after TCRdb ran MiXCR on the 5' RACE reads. The sample includes 1.2 million to 1.5 million distinct CDR3 sequences, roughly 40% of them seen just once. The sample taken for sequencing was blood. The receptors here all came from a woman in her late teens or twenties in good health.

The chain combines TRBV6-1 with TRBJ1-2; TRBD1 might be the D (6 bases). The CDR3 totals 14 residues. Germline V gives CDR1 MNHNS, CDR2 SASEGT. V was cut by 0 bases and J by 8 bases, with 13 bases left in between. CDR3 residues: CASSEADSLRGYTF. The CDR3 bases are TGTGCCAGCAGTGAAGCGGACAGCCTAAGGGGCTACACCTTC.

On this clonotype: The junction shows a germline mismatch at one end, possibly a read error. The V call is TRBV6-2 or TRBV6-3, the J call TRBJ2-5; maybe TRBD1 (7 bases). CDR3 length: 15 amino acids. CDR1 is MNHEY, CDR2 SVGEGT, per germline. Here the CDR3 reads CPSSYLQGGQETQYF. The DNA for the CDR3 is TGTCCCAGCAGTTACTTGCAGGGGGGCCAAGAGACCCAGTACTTC.

Worth noting for this clonotype: One end of the junction fails to match germline, which may point to a read error. The chain employs TRBV7-9 and TRBJ2-1, with D possibly being TRBD2 (6 bases). The CDR3 is 15 amino acids. CDR1 and CDR2 (germline): SEHNR, FQNEAQ (reference sequence). CDR3 sequence reads: CVSSSRDSNHGEQFF. CDR3 DNA sequence: TGTGTCAGCAGCTCCCGGGACTCCAACCACGGTGAGCAGTTCTTC.

This clonotype was counted a few times. The chain carries TRBV4-2 and TRBJ2-5; TRBD2 matches at 9 bases. This CDR3 spans 16 amino acids. V gave up 0 bases and J gave up 5 bases; unmatched junction bases: 7. Germline CDR1 and CDR2: LGHNA and YNFKEQ. The CDR3 here is CASSQDRSGGMETQYF. The DNA for the CDR3 is TGTGCCAGCAGCCAAGATCGGAGCGGGGGGATGGAGACCCAGTACTTC.

The rearrangement links TRBV3-1 to TRBJ2-1, with D perhaps matching TRBD1 or TRBD2 (5 bases each). CDR1 and CDR2 (germline): LGHDT, YNNKEL (reference sequence). V gave up 1 base and J gave up 10 bases, with 14 bases separating them. The CDR3 runs to 14 residues. The CDR3 sequence: CASSQGWGSVEQFF. In nucleotides, the CDR3 is TGTGCCAGCAGCCAAGGTTGGGGGAGTGTAGAGCAGTTCTTC.

The rearrangement links TRBV2 to TRBJ1-4; a weak D match, TRBD1 (6 bases). Between the trimmed V and J ends, which lost 6 bases and 3 bases, there was a span of 11 bases. From germline, CDR1 is SNHLY and CDR2 FYNNEI. The CDR3 totals 14 residues. The CDR3 bases are TGTGCCAGCAGGGCACAGGGATCTAATGAAAAACTGTTTTTT. It specifies CASRAQGSNEKLFF.